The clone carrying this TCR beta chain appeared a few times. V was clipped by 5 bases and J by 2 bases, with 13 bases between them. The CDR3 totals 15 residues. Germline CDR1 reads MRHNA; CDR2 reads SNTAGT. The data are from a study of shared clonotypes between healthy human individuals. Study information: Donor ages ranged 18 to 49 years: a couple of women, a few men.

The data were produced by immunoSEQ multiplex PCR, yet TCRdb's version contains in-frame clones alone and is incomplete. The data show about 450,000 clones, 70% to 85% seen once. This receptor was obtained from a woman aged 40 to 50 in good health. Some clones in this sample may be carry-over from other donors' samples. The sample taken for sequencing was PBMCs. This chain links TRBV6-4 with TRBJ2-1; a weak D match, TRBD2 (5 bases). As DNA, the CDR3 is TGTGCCAGCAGTCGTAGCGAGGGAACCTACAATGAGCAGTTCTTC. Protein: CASSRSEGTYNEQFF.